This T cell receptor (beta chain) was sequenced for a study of blood T cell repertoires in COVID-19. The wider study: Specimens from acute and convalescent COVID-19 originated in the United States, Italy and Spain. T cells, B-cell-depleted T cells, or PBMCs supplied cDNA or gDNA.

Germline CDR1 and CDR2: SGDLS and YYNGEE. Trimming at V came to 3 bases and at J to 4 bases, leaving 7 bases not matched to a gene. The CDR3 has 17 amino acids. In the original processing: Quantification of nucleated cells was approximated via reference gene primer amplification. Profiled with immunoSEQ multiplex PCR; TCRdb holds only in-frame clones, not every one. The V and J calls and clone size come from that table; D and trimming were worked out from the DNA. The sample has about 330,000 clones; around 88% are singletons. The TCR sequence derives from a woman between 50 and 59 years old with acute or convalescent COVID-19. Material: peripheral blood. The rearrangement joins TRBV9 to TRBJ2-1, with TRBD2 identical over 13 bases. In nucleotides, the CDR3 is TGTGCCAGCAGCGCCGGGACTAGCGGGACCTTGTACAATGAGCAGTTCTTC. Translating gives CASSAGTSGTLYNEQFF.